These 29 T cell receptor beta chains share one sample of origin, sequenced in a study of T cells in Graves' hyperthyroidism and ophthalmopathy. The investigators amplified TCR beta CDR3 regions from RNA transcripts. The HTBI primer set was used in a first-round RT-PCR of the TCR CDR3. Each CDR3 protein is one row after TCRdb ran MiXCR on the multiplex PCR reads. The table lists roughly 740,000 distinct CDR3 sequences, about 15% of them singletons. Sequenced sample: blood. The receptors were sampled from a man between 18 and 29 years old with Graves' hyperthyroidism.

This clonotype appeared many times. V usage is TRBV7-9 and J usage is TRBJ2-7; D is possibly TRBD1 or TRBD2 (5 bases each). Germline CDR1 reads SEHNR; CDR2 reads FQNEAQ (reference sequence). The V end was cut by 3 bases, the J end by 0 bases, with 9 bases between. CDR3 length: 14 residues. Here the CDR3 reads CASSLMGDSYEQYF. The CDR3, as DNA: TGTGCCAGCAGCTTGATGGGGGACTCCTACGAGCAGTACTTC.

This clonotype was detected only a few times. V gene TRBV15 combines with J gene TRBJ1-5; a possible D gene is TRBD1 (5 bases). Looked up from germline, CDR1 is LNHNV and CDR2 is YYDKDF (reference sequence). V dropped 0 bases and J dropped 9 bases, with 15 bases sitting between them. The length of the CDR3 is 15 residues. The chain's CDR3 is CATSRDQGAGMPQHF. Written as DNA, the CDR3 is TGTGCCACCAGCAGAGATCAAGGGGCGGGGATGCCCCAGCATTTT.

This clonotype was observed a handful of times. The chain is built from TRBV5-6 and TRBJ2-7; D possibly matches TRBD1 or TRBD2 (5 bases each). Germline V gene lookup returns CDR1 SGHDT and CDR2 YYEEEE. Trimming removed 0 bases from V and 4 bases from J, with 11 bases in between. This CDR3 is 14 amino acids long. CDR3 in amino acids: CASSLAPGGYEQYF. CDR3 DNA: TGTGCCAGCAGCTTGGCCCCTGGGGGTTACGAGCAGTACTTC.

The chain combines TRBV10-3 with TRBJ1-2; unclear D gene. V dropped 7 bases and J dropped 3 bases, with 15 bases sitting between them. The germline CDR1 and CDR2 sequences are ENHRY and SYGVKD. The CDR3 runs 14 residues. Written as DNA, the CDR3 is TGTGCCATCACCCTCTCGGCCTCTGACTATGGCTACACCTTC. It codes for CAITLSASDYGYTF.

On this clonotype: This could be a read error, since a much larger clone is one nucleotide away. The V and J genes are TRBV5-1 and TRBJ2-1; TRBD2 aligns across 7 bases. The CDR3 is made up of 14 amino acids. Germline V gene data show CDR1 as SGHRS and CDR2 as YFSETQ. The CDR3, as DNA: TGTGCCAGCAGCTTCGGGGACTACTACAATGAGCAGTTCTTC. This translates into CASSFGDYYNEQFF.

This clonotype occurred many times. The chain is built from TRBV27 and TRBJ1-1; the D gene is possibly TRBD1 (5 bases). Germline loops: CDR1 MNHEY, CDR2 SMNVEV (reference sequence). The CDR3 is made up of 17 amino acids. V lost 0 bases to trimming and J lost 5 bases, with 19 bases between them. CDR3 loop: CASSLSPFTGFGTEAFF. The DNA for the CDR3 is TGTGCCAGCAGTTTATCTCCTTTCACAGGATTTGGGACTGAAGCTTTCTTT.

This clonotype was counted at least ten times. The rearrangement joins TRBV10-3 to TRBJ1-5, with D uncertain. CDR1 and CDR2 (germline): ENHRY, SYGVKD. The CDR3 is 14 amino acids. Between the trimmed V and J ends, which lost 3 bases and 0 bases, there was a span of 6 bases. This CDR3 reads CAISEDLSNQPQHF. Here the CDR3 DNA reads TGTGCCATCAGTGAAGACCTTAGCAATCAGCCCCAGCATTTT.

This clonotype has a count of ten or more. The rearrangement links TRBV7-9 to TRBJ1-1, with D hard to call. Trimming removed 4 bases at V and 7 bases at J, with 13 bases between. Germline values: CDR1 SEHNR, CDR2 FQNEAQ (reference sequence). This CDR3 spans 13 amino acids. The CDR3 coding sequence is TGTGCCAGCAGCTCGTTGTCCAACGATGAAGCTTTCTTT. It encodes CASSSLSNDEAFF.

This clonotype showed up many times. The chain joins TRBV28 to TRBJ1-5; tentative D call: TRBD1 (5 bases). The CDR3 is made up of 17 amino acids. Germline V gene lookup returns CDR1 MDHEN and CDR2 SYDVKM. V was clipped by 7 bases and J by 1 base, with 20 bases between them. Written as DNA, the CDR3 is TGTGCCAGCACTGATATACGGGGGATCGTCAGCAATCAGCCCCAGCATTTT. This sequence encodes CASTDIRGIVSNQPQHF.

This clonotype was observed a few times. The chain joins TRBV5-1 to TRBJ1-1; 9 bases match TRBD1. The ends lost 3 bases at V and 4 bases at J; junction bases unmatched: 4. CDR1 and CDR2 (germline): SGHRS, YFSETQ. CDR3 length: 14 amino acids. The CDR3 bases are TGCGCCAGCAGCTGGGGGACAGGGCGCACTGAAGCTTTCTTT. Amino acids: CASSWGTGRTEAFF.

This clonotype was counted ten times or more. The chain combines TRBV28 with TRBJ2-7; tentatively, D is TRBD1 or TRBD2 (5 bases each). V was pared by 4 bases and J by 4 bases, with 17 bases between. Looked up from germline, CDR1 is MDHEN and CDR2 is SYDVKM. This CDR3 spans 15 amino acids. In DNA form, the CDR3 reads TGTGCCAGCAGTTCCCAGGGACGGGGCTGGTACGAGCAGTACTTC. This sequence encodes CASSSQGRGWYEQYF.

This clonotype was counted at least ten times. The CDR3 is CASSFSGASTDTQYF. As DNA, the CDR3 is TGCGCCAGCAGCTTCTCGGGGGCCTCCACAGATACGCAGTATTTT. V and J are TRBV5-1 and TRBJ2-3; D is perhaps TRBD1 or TRBD2 (6 bases each). Germline-derived CDR1 and CDR2 are SGHRS and YFSETQ. Deletions cut 2 bases from V and 2 bases from J, with 12 bases between. The CDR3 sequence is 15 residues long.

This rearrangement joins TRBV20-1 to TRBJ2-5; D is uncertain. The CDR3 is 14 amino acids. Germline lookup yields CDR1 DFQATT and CDR2 SNEGSKA (reference sequence). V was pared by 6 bases and J by 5 bases, with 19 bases between. As DNA, the CDR3 is TGCAGTGCCGACCCCCCGGCCGACGGGGAGACCCAGTACTTC. Its protein is CSADPPADGETQYF.

This clonotype was recorded a few times. The J gene is TRBJ2-2, the V gene TRBV12-5; D gene uncertain. The germline gives CDR1 LGHNT, CDR2 FRNRAP. V was trimmed by 2 bases and J by 8 bases, leaving 12 bases between them. CDR3 length: 14 residues. CDR3 nucleotide sequence: TGTGCTAGTGGTTTGCTCCAGCACGTAGGGGAGCTGTTTTTT. It translates to CASGLLQHVGELFF.

CDR3 nucleotide sequence: TGTGCCAGCAGCGAGTCTAGCAATCAGCCCCAGCATTTT. This sequence encodes CASSESSNQPQHF. This chain uses TRBV6-2 or TRBV6-3 with TRBJ1-5, with unresolved D. The germline CDR1 and CDR2 sequences are MNHEY and SVGEGT. Trimming cost V 6 bases and J 0 bases, with 6 bases left between them. The CDR3 has 13 residues.

The J gene is TRBJ2-7, the V gene TRBV6-1; the match to TRBD1 covers 8 bases. Germline lookup yields CDR1 MNHNS and CDR2 SASEGT. The CDR3 is 13 amino acids. Unmatched junction bases numbered 3, after V lost 2 bases and J lost 6 bases. The CDR3 protein is CASSESRGREQYF. The CDR3, as DNA: TGTGCCAGCAGTGAATCCAGGGGGCGCGAGCAGTACTTC.

A few counts support this clonotype. This chain joins TRBV20-1 and TRBJ1-2, with a weak D call TRBD1 (6 bases). The CDR3 totals 14 residues. V shed 7 bases and J shed 0 bases, with 15 bases lying between them. Per germline, CDR1 DFQATT and CDR2 SNEGSKA (reference sequence). The CDR3 bases are TGCAGTGTCCAATCGGACAGAACTAACTATGGCTACACCTTC. It codes for CSVQSDRTNYGYTF.

This clonotype has a handful of counts. The V and J genes are TRBV29-1 and TRBJ2-4; 7 nucleotides line up with TRBD2. CDR3 length equals 16 residues. J was trimmed by 6 bases and V by 0 bases; bases with no gene match: 11. CDR1 is SQVTM and CDR2 is ANQGSEA in the germline V gene. The CDR3 bases are TGCAGCGTTGAAGAGGTTAGGCGGGAGAAGAGAAACATTCAGTACTTC. Its translation: CSVEEVRREKRNIQYF.

This clonotype was seen repeatedly, ten times or more. The chain employs TRBV20-1 and TRBJ2-1; TRBD2 agrees at 10 bases. Germline V gene lookup returns CDR1 DFQATT and CDR2 SNEGSKA (reference sequence). V was clipped by 0 bases and J by 6 bases; unmatched bases: 8. This CDR3 comprises 16 residues. CDR3 loop: CSARDLEREGLNEQFF. Written as DNA, the CDR3 is TGCAGTGCTAGAGATCTCGAGCGGGAGGGCCTCAATGAGCAGTTCTTC.

This clonotype has ten or more counts. The chain carries TRBV27 and TRBJ2-7; 11 positions match TRBD2. J was trimmed by 4 bases and V by 6 bases; bases with no gene match: 8. CDR3 size: 15 residues. The V gene's germline CDR1 is MNHEY and CDR2 SMNVEV (reference sequence). For the CDR3, the DNA is TGTGCCAGCAGATTCATAGCGGGAGGGGAGTACGAGCAGTACTTC. Translated, it gives CASRFIAGGEYEQYF.

This clonotype was seen a few times. The rearrangement joins TRBV15 to TRBJ2-6, with no clear D. Germline CDR1 is LNHNV and CDR2 is YYDKDF (reference sequence). V was pared by 3 bases and J by 0 bases, with 6 bases between. The CDR3 runs to 15 residues. The CDR3 reads CATSSPSSGANVLTF. The CDR3 region has the DNA TGTGCCACCAGCAGCCCCAGCTCTGGGGCCAACGTCCTGACTTTC.

This clonotype was recorded at least ten times. The chain links TRBV12-3 or TRBV12-4 to TRBJ2-3; 14 positions agree with TRBD2. The CDR3 runs to 16 residues. Trimming cost V 6 bases and J 5 bases; bases outside gene matches: 7. CDR3 in DNA: TGTGCCAGCAGGCGGGGGACTAGCGGGAGTATAGATACGCAGTATTTT. Its protein product is CASRRGTSGSIDTQYF.

In this sample, this clonotype turned up a few times. The V gene is TRBV4-1, the J gene TRBJ1-5; D gene ambiguous. V was clipped by 2 bases and J by 7 bases, with 15 bases between them. The CDR3 length is 15 residues. Germline loops: CDR1 MGHRA, CDR2 YSYEKL. CDR3 sequence reads: CASSQIGGGGQPQHF. CDR3 bases: TGCGCCAGCAGCCAAATCGGAGGCGGCGGGCAGCCCCAGCATTTT.

This clonotype has more than one count but fewer than ten. The CDR3 reads CASSLNPDGELFF. The CDR3 nucleotides are TGTGCCAGCAGCTTAAACCCAGACGGGGAGCTGTTTTTT. The chain combines TRBV13 with TRBJ2-2; D not certain. Germline CDR1 is PRHDT and CDR2 is FYEKMQ (reference sequence). V was shortened by 2 bases and J by 7 bases, with 8 bases between the two germline ends. The CDR3 has 13 residues.

The sample holds many counts of this clonotype. The rearrangement uses TRBV13 and TRBJ2-7; D might be TRBD2 (7 bases). Trimming shortened V by 5 bases and J by 3 bases, and 17 bases separated the two germline ends. The length of the CDR3 is 15 residues. Germline CDR1 PRHDT, CDR2 FYEKMQ (reference sequence). In DNA form, the CDR3 reads TGTGCCAGCAGCCTCCGGGGGGCGGGCGGCTACGAGCAGTACTTC. Translation gives CASSLRGAGGYEQYF.

V usage is TRBV28 and J usage is TRBJ1-3, with TRBD1 identical over 7 bases. Germline V gene sequence: CDR1 MDHEN, CDR2 SYDVKM. The CDR3 extends over 15 amino acids. V lost 6 bases and J lost 3; bases outside the gene matches: 8. CDR3 DNA: TGTGCCAGCAGACCCGACAGGGCTGATGGAAACACCATATATTTT. This gives the protein CASRPDRADGNTIYF.

Worth noting for this clonotype: Germline is not matched at one junction end, which may reflect a read error. The chain uses TRBV5-1 and TRBJ2-4; unclear D gene. Germline CDR1 and CDR2: SGHRS and YFSETQ. CDR3 length: 14 amino acids. CDR3 DNA sequence: TGTGCCAGCAGCTTGGGGTCTCCACGGGACATTCAGTACTTC. This codes for CASSLGSPRDIQYF.

The table lists this clonotype with many counts. The rearrangement uses TRBV28 and TRBJ2-2; D remains unclear. V gave up 3 bases and J gave up 5 bases, with 7 bases separating them. Per the germline V gene, CDR1 is MDHEN and CDR2 is SYDVKM. There are 13 residues in the CDR3. The CDR3, as DNA: TGTGCCAGCAGTTTTGGTGGAACCGGGGAGCTGTTTTTT. This codes for CASSFGGTGELFF.

In its sample, this clonotype was seen many times. This rearrangement joins TRBV6-2 or TRBV6-3 to TRBJ2-7, with 9 bases aligning to TRBD1. The V and J ends lost 0 bases and 8 bases, in that order; junction bases with no gene match: 5. The CDR3 spans 14 residues. Germline lookup yields CDR1 MNHEY and CDR2 SVGEGT. Here the CDR3 DNA reads TGTGCCAGCAGTTACTCCGGGACAGGGTACAAGCAGTACTTC. It encodes CASSYSGTGYKQYF.